This paragraph reports one T cell receptor (beta chain). Its antigen remains unidentified. The record originates from a study of beta chain features in type 1 diabetes. Points from the study as a whole: All four CD4+ subsets from Type 1 diabetes patients carried moderately but significantly shorter TCRB CDR3s.

Trimming cost V 4 bases and J 0 bases, with 11 bases left between them. The germline V gene has CDR1 SGHRS and CDR2 YFSETQ. The CDR3 extends over 14 amino acids. The sequenced template was cDNA made from the entire isolated RNA. The repertoire was sequenced with immunoSEQ multiplex PCR; TCRdb's copy has only in-frame clones and lacks some. The sample lists about 53,000 clones; under 75% were seen once. The sequence was obtained from a woman aged 25-40 years with type 1 diabetes. The specimen was stem cell memory CD4+ T cells from blood. This chain connects TRBV5-1 to TRBJ2-7, with D perhaps matching TRBD2 (6 bases). CDR3 nucleotide sequence: TGCGCCAGCAGCCGGGACTGGAGCTCCTACGAGCAGTACTTC. This sequence encodes CASSRDWSSYEQYF. Full variable domain (remainder filled in from reference TRBV5-1 and TRBJ2-7): KAGVTQTPRYLIKTRGQQVTLSCSPISGHRSVSWYQQTPGQGLQFLFEYFSETQRNKGNFPGRFSGRQFSNSRSEMNVSTLELGDSALYLCASSRDWSSYEQYFGPGTRLTVT.